The clone carrying this TCR beta chain came up many times. These data originate in a study of regulatory T cells in long-lasting Graves disease. This CDR3 is 14 amino acids long. V shed 7 bases and J 11 bases; nucleotides not matched to a gene: 12. CDR1 is LNHDA, CDR2 SQIVND, per germline (reference sequence). The time point was: newly diagnosed GD, antithyroid drugs for less than 3 months. The TCR library was prepared using RNA isolated from PBMCs. Into tubes containing EDTA, roughly 10 milliliters of peripheral blood were drawn. Investigators prepared the TCR beta libraries by applying iRepertoire HTBI primers and Arm-PCR of CDR3 regions. TCRdb used MiXCR to reprocess the multiplex PCR reads, holding one entry per CDR3 protein. The profile shows 560,000 or so distinct CDR3 sequences, 15% to 20% of them singletons. This same sample was also part of a study on T cells in Graves' hyperthyroidism and ophthalmopathy.

The origin of this receptor is a man in his late teens or twenties with Graves disease. This specimen consisted of peripheral blood mononuclear cells (PBMCs), obtained at new diagnosis, from a patient treated with antithyroid drugs. The rearrangement uses TRBV19 and TRBJ2-3, with TRBD2 matching 10 bases. CDR3 DNA sequence: TGTGCCAGTACCGAGGGGCTAGCGGGAGTGGGGCAGTATTTT. Amino acids: CASTEGLAGVGQYF. The full variable domain, with the rest looked up from reference TRBV19 and TRBJ2-3, is DGGITQSPKYLFRKEGQNVTLSCEQNLNHDAMYWYRQDPGQGLRLIYYSQIVNDFQKGDIAEGYSVSREKKESFPLTVTSAQKNPTAFYLCASTEGLAGVGQYFGPGTRLTVL.